One and the same sample provided the 18 T cell receptor beta chains below, sequenced in a study of metastatic and nonmetastatic thyroid tumors. Ahead of thyroid surgery, no patient had received treatment of any kind. TCRdb re-called the PCR reads via MiXCR. The sample includes around 20,000 clones, about 21% of them seen just once. Material for sequencing was blood. Receptors originate from a male donor with papillary thyroid cancer or a benign thyroid nodule (not recorded which). Some clones in this sample may be carry-over from other donors' samples.

On this clone itself: It may be a read error: a sequence one base away is much more abundant. J is TRBJ1-2 and V is TRBV4-1; no definite D call. The germline V and J ends were trimmed by 3 bases and 10 bases, with 24 bases remaining between them. Germline-derived CDR1 and CDR2 are MGHRA and YSYEKL. This CDR3 comprises 16 residues. The CDR3 region has the DNA TGCGCCAGCAGCCATTGGTCCGGGCTAAGTCCGGAGTACTACACCTTC. It encodes CASSHWSGLSPEYYTF.

This clone was picked up many times. V is TRBV30 and J is TRBJ2-4; D is uncertain. V was clipped by 4 bases and J by 0 bases, with 10 bases between them. Per germline, CDR1 GTSNPN and CDR2 SVGIG (reference sequence). This CDR3 region has 14 residues. The chain's CDR3 is CAWNPTLAKNIQYF. The CDR3 bases are TGTGCCTGGAACCCCACCCTAGCCAAAAACATTCAGTACTTC.

This clone occurred many times. The CDR3 bases are TGTGCCAGCAGCGAAGACCGGGTGGGGACCGGGGAGCTGTTTTTT. It codes for CASSEDRVGTGELFF. This chain joins TRBV7-8 and TRBJ2-2; D remains unclear. Trimming stripped 5 bases from V and 5 bases from J, with 15 bases between. In germline, CDR1 is SGHVS, CDR2 FQNEAQ. The CDR3 is made up of 15 amino acids.

This clone has a count of ten or more. This chain connects TRBV27 to TRBJ2-4, with 12 bases matching TRBD2. CDR1 and CDR2 (germline): MNHEY, SMNVEV (reference sequence). The J segment lost 0 bases and the V segment lost 10 bases, leaving 10 bases of the junction unmatched. The length of the CDR3 is 17 residues. The CDR3: CATRTSGTTIAKNIQYF. The CDR3 region has the DNA TGTGCCACCCGGACTAGCGGGACGACCATAGCCAAAAACATTCAGTACTTC.

As for this clone: One end of the junction fails to match germline, which may point to a read error. This rearrangement joins TRBV9 to TRBJ1-6; D is unclear. This CDR3 comprises 12 residues. Germline CDR1 reads SGDLS; CDR2 reads YYNGEE. CDR3 DNA: TGTGCCAGCAGCTCACATAATCCACCCCTCCACTTT. Translating it yields CASSSHNPPLHF. The full variable domain, completed using reference TRBV9 and TRBJ1-6, is DSGVTQTPKHLITATGQRVTLRCSPRSGDLSVYWYQQSLDQGLQFLIQYYNGEERAKGNILERFSAQQFPDLHSELNLSSLELGDSALYFCASSSHNPPLHFGNGTRLTVT.

The V call is TRBV7-2, the J call TRBJ2-1; TRBD2 is a possible D gene (6 bases). The V and J ends lost 1 base and 7 bases respectively, with 8 bases between them. From germline, CDR1 is SGHTA and CDR2 FQGNSA. The CDR3 is made up of 13 amino acids. CDR3 bases: TGTGCCAGCAGCTTAGTGGGAGGTAATGAGCAGTTCTTC. Amino acids: CASSLVGGNEQFF. Full variable domain (missing parts from reference TRBV7-2 and TRBJ2-1): GAGVSQSPSNKVTEKGKDVELRCDPISGHTALYWYRQSLGQGLEFLIYFQGNSAPDKSGLPSDRFSAERTGGSVSTLTIQRTQQEDSAVYLCASSLVGGNEQFFGPGTRLTVL.

This clone was detected a few times. Germline and junction disagree at one end, which may indicate a read error. The chain is built from TRBV10-1 and TRBJ2-6; D gene unclear. This CDR3 region has 17 residues. Germline V gene sequence: CDR1 WNHNN, CDR2 SYGVQD (reference sequence). Written as DNA, the CDR3 is TGCGCCAGCAGCCCCCCCCGAGTCCAAGCTGGTGCCAACGTCCTGACTTTC. Protein sequence: CASSPPRVQAGANVLTF.

The rearrangement uses TRBV5-1 and TRBJ2-7, with a possible D match to TRBD2 (5 bases). Per the germline V gene, CDR1 is SGHRS and CDR2 is YFSETQ. Trimming cost V 2 bases and J 6 bases, with 6 bases left between them. This CDR3 is built from 11 residues. The CDR3 reads CASSFGVEQYF. In DNA, the CDR3 is TGCGCCAGCAGCTTCGGGGTCGAGCAGTACTTC.

In its sample, this clone was seen a few times. The V call is TRBV18, the J call TRBJ2-4; 7 nucleotides match TRBD1. J gave up 3 bases and V 0 bases, and 2 bases lay outside the gene matches. Germline CDR1 is KGHSH and CDR2 is LQKENI. The CDR3 has 15 residues. The CDR3 loop reads CASSPPAGGKNIQYF. The CDR3 region has the DNA TGTGCCAGCTCACCACCTGCAGGGGGCAAAAACATTCAGTACTTC.

This clone was observed many times. The chain employs TRBV5-8 and TRBJ2-3, with D unresolved. V shed 3 bases and J shed 6 bases, with 5 bases lying between them. CDR3 length: 11 residues. Germline V gives CDR1 SGHTS, CDR2 YDEGEE. In DNA form, the CDR3 reads TGTGCCAGCAGCTATGTGGATACGCAGTATTTT. Amino acid sequence: CASSYVDTQYF. Variable domain in full (rest from reference TRBV5-8 and TRBJ2-3): EAGVTQSPTHLIKTRGQQATLRCSPISGHTSVYWYQQALGLGLQFLLWYDEGEERNRGNFPPRFSGRQFPNYSSELNVNALELEDSALYLCASSYVDTQYFGPGTRLTVL.

Many counts were recorded for this clone. J is TRBJ2-5 and V is TRBV7-6; D remains unclear. The CDR3 totals 13 residues. The germline V gene has CDR1 SGHVS and CDR2 FNYEAQ. Trimming took off 5 bases at V and 6 bases at J, with 13 bases between the two ends. CDR3 DNA: TGTGCCAGCAGCCCCCGCTCTGATAAGACCCAGTACTTC. Translated: CASSPRSDKTQYF.

In its sample, this clone was seen many times. The junction departs from germline at one end; a sequencing error may be responsible. The rearrangement uses TRBV28 and TRBJ1-2, with 7 nucleotides matching TRBD1. CDR3 length equals 13 residues. CDR1 is MDHEN, CDR2 SYDVKM, per germline. CDR3 sequence: CAISFGTANGYTF. The CDR3 nucleotides read TGTGCCATCAGTTTCGGGACAGCTAATGGCTACACCTTC.

This clone was seen a handful of times. The chain links TRBV6-1 to TRBJ1-4; the match to TRBD1 covers 11 bases. In germline, CDR1 is MNHNS, CDR2 SASEGT. J gave up 9 bases and V 3 bases, and 6 bases lay outside the gene matches. This CDR3 is built from 15 residues. The CDR3 loop reads CASSDGTGGGKKLFF. The CDR3 DNA follows: TGTGCCAGCAGTGACGGGACAGGGGGAGGTAAAAAACTGTTTTTT.

The V call is TRBV18, the J call TRBJ2-1; D is possibly TRBD2 (6 bases). The CDR3 has 15 amino acids. The V end was cut by 2 bases, the J end by 8 bases, with 16 bases between. Germline V gene lookup returns CDR1 KGHSH and CDR2 LQKENI. The CDR3 reads CASSPNHGSRDEQFF. As DNA, the CDR3 is TGTGCCAGCTCACCAAACCACGGGAGTAGGGATGAGCAGTTCTTC.

CDR3 sequence: CASSLRLQGSTEAFF. CDR3 bases: TGTGCCAGCAGCTTAAGGCTTCAGGGCTCCACTGAAGCTTTCTTT. V gene TRBV11-2 combines with J gene TRBJ1-1, with a possible D match to TRBD1 (5 bases). Trimming stripped 2 bases from V and 4 bases from J, with 14 bases between. CDR3 length: 15 amino acids. Germline V gene lookup returns CDR1 SGHAT and CDR2 FQNNGV.

V usage is TRBV4-1 and J usage is TRBJ2-7, with D perhaps TRBD2 (5 bases). V dropped 1 base and J dropped 2 bases, with 15 bases sitting between them. CDR3 length: 16 residues. Germline V lookup: CDR1 MGHRA, CDR2 YSYEKL. This chain's CDR3 is CASSQVLAGNPYEQYF. The DNA for the CDR3 is TGCGCCAGCAGCCAAGTATTGGCGGGCAATCCCTACGAGCAGTACTTC.

The gene calls are TRBV11-2 and TRBJ2-1; 7 bases align to TRBD2. V shed 5 bases and J 5 bases; nucleotides not matched to a gene: 12. Germline values: CDR1 SGHAT, CDR2 FQNNGV. The CDR3 sequence is 16 residues long. In DNA, the CDR3 is TGTGCCAGCAGCATTTTCGCCGCAGGGAGGGACAATGAGCAGTTCTTC. This codes for CASSIFAAGRDNEQFF. Drawing the rest from reference TRBV11-2 and TRBJ2-1, the complete variable domain is EAGVAQSPRYKIIEKRQSVAFWCNPISGHATLYWYQQILGQGPKLLIQFQNNGVVDDSQLPKDRFSAERLKGVDSTLKIQPAKLEDSAVYLCASSIFAAGRDNEQFFGPGTRLTVL.

In regard to this clone: A much larger clonotype is one base distant, so this may be a read error. V usage is TRBV20-1 and J usage is TRBJ1-5; tentatively, D is TRBD1 (5 bases). Germline CDR1 reads DFQATT; CDR2 reads SNEGSKA (reference sequence). CDR3 length equals 15 residues. The CDR3, as DNA: TGCTGTGCTCCCGACGGGGGTAGCAGCAATCAGCCCCAGCATTTT. It specifies CCAPDGGSSNQPQHF.